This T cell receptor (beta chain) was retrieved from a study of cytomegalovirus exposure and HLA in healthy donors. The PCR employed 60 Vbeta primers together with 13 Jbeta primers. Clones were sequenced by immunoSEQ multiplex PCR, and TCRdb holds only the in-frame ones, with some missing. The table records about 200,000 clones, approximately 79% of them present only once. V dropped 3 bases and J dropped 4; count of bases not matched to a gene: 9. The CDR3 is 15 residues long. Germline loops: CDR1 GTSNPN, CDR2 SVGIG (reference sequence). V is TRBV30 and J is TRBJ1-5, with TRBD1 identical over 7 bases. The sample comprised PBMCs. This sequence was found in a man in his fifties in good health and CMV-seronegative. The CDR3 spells CAWRPTGTENQPQHF. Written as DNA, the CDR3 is TGTGCCTGGAGACCGACCGGGACAGAGAATCAGCCCCAGCATTTT.